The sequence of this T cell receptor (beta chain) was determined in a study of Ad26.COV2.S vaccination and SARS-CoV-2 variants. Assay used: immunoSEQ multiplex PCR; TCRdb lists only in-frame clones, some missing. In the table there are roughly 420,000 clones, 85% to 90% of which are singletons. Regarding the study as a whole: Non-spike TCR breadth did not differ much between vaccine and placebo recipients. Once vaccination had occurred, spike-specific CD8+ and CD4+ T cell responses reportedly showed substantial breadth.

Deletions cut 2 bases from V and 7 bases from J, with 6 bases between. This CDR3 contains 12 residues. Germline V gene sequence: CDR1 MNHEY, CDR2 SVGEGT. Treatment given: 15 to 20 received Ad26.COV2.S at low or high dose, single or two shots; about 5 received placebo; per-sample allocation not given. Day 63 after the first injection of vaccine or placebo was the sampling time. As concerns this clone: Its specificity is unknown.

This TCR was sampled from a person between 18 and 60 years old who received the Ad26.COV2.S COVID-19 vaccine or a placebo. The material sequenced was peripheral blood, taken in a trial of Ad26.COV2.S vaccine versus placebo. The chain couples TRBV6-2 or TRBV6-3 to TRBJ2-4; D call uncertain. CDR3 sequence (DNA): TGTGCCAGCAGTTACCCTGGTAACATTCAGTACTTC. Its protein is CASSYPGNIQYF.